This T cell receptor (beta chain) was obtained from a study of T cells in Graves' hyperthyroidism and ophthalmopathy. The CDR3 has 13 residues. Germline CDR1 reads SNHLY; CDR2 reads FYNNEI. The ends lost 6 bases at V and 12 bases at J; junction bases unmatched: 10. This clonotype has ten or more counts. Amplification of TCR beta CDR3 regions was performed using RNA transcripts as template. First-round RT-PCR with HTBI primers amplified the TCR CDR3 region. Via MiXCR, TCRdb re-called the multiplex PCR reads, giving one row per CDR3 protein. The sample shows around 600,000 distinct CDR3 sequences, 15% to 19% of them seen only once.

The sample comprised blood. The sequence was obtained from a woman aged 25 to 39 with Graves' hyperthyroidism. The chain employs TRBV2 and TRBJ2-1, with 8 bases fitting TRBD2. This CDR3 reads CASRDDSGMGQFF. DNA of the CDR3: TGTGCCAGCAGGGACGATAGCGGGATGGGGCAGTTCTTC.